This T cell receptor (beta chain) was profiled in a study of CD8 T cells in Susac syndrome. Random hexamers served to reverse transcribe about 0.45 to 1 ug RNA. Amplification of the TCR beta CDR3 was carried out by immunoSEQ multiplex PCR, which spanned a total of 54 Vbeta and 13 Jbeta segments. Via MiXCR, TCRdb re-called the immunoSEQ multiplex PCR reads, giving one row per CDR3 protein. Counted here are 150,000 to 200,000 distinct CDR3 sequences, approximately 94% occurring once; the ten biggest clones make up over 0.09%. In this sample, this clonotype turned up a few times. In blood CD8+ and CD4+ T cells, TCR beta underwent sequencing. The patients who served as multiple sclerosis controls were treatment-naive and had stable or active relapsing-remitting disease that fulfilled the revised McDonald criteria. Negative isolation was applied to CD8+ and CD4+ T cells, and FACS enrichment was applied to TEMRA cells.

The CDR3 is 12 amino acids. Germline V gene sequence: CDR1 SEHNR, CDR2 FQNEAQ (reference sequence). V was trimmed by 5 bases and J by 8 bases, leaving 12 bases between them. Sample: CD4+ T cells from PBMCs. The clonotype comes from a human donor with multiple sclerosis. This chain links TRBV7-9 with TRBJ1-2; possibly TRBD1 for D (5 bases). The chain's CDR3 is CASSRDQGGYTF. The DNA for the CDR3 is TGTGCCAGCAGCCGGGACCAGGGAGGCTACACCTTC.